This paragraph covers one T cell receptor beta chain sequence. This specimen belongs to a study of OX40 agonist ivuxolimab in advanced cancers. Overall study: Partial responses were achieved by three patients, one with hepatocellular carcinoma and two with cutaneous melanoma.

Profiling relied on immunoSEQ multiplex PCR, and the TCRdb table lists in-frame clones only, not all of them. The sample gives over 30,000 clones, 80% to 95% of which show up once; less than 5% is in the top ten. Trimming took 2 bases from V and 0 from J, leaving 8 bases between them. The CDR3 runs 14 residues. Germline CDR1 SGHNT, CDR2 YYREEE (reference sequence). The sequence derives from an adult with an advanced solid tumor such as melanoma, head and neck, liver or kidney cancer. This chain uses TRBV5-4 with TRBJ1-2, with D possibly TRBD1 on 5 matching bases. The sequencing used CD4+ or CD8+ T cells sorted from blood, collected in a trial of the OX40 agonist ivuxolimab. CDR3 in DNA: TGTGCCAGCAGCTTCGGGGGGACTAACTATGGCTACACCTTC. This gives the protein CASSFGGTNYGYTF. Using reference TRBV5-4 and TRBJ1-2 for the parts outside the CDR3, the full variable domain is ETGVTQSPTHLIKTRGQQVTLRCSSQSGHNTVSWYQQALGQGPQFIFQYYREEENGRGNFPPRFSGLQFPNYSSELNVNALELDDSALYLCASSFGGTNYGYTFGSGTRLTVV.